This entry describes one T cell receptor beta chain. Its binding antigen is unknown. Per-nucleotide qualities are absent, and no much larger clonotype sits a single base away. The data are from a study of follicular helper T cells after annual influenza vaccination (dated by TCRdb to 2015 to 2018). Context from the whole study: Blood was drawn on days 0, 7 and 28 after each seasonal influenza vaccination. One week after vaccination, a second recruited cohort of roughly twelve subjects (Table S1) displayed a similar ICOS+CD38+ cTfh response. The 2013-2014 samples were cryopreserved, while the 2015 samples were processed right after collection. Multi-year samples were available for six subjects, with four spanning two vaccination seasons and two spanning three seasons. Some subjects were followed across successive annual vaccinations spanning the 2013-2014, 2014-2015 and 2015-2016 seasons to study recall of cTfh clones.

On the study overall, not on this receptor specifically: Successive annual vaccinations recalled a recurrent oligoclonal ICOS+CD38+ cTfh response that contained tetramer and AIM influenza-specific clonotypes. ICOS+CD38+ cTfh clonality correlated with the frequency of that population, and its change correlated with the change in circulating plasmablast frequency. Day 7 ICOS+CD38+ clones were most often found later in ICOS-CD38- cTfh, suggesting that subset may serve as a memory reservoir. Productive TCRB sequences were recovered from only about 8.5-20% of analyzed cells, so rare clonotypes could not be sampled.

The protocol used for the library was the immunoSEQ multiplex PCR assay. Adaptive Biotechnologies handled the TCRB amplification, library preparation, sequencing and preliminary bioinformatics at Survey level resolution. TCRB sequencing used multiplex PCR amplification of genomic DNA from sorted cTfh populations. Per the original workflow: Clonality was calculated in R as 1 minus normalized Shannon entropy, and the Gini index was calculated with the R package ineq. To get the overlap score, the summed counts of shared sequences were divided by the total counts of all sequences in both of the compared samples. Fisher's exact test, with an assumed theoretical repertoire of 10^7 TCRB sequences, was used to assess the significance of shared clonotypes. Imported from immuneACCESS, the table was reduced by TCRdb to in-frame sequences with V and J called. These copies leave out some clones; in studies compared against another copy, an unresolved V gene accounts for under half, and the cause of the remainder is not known. For V, J and clone size, that table is used; D and trimming come from the DNA. This sample lists a few thousand clones; approximately 75% were detected once. The leading ten clones occupy approximately 7.6% of the sample.

This specimen's time point label, per the study, means: 2015-2016 season, pre-vaccination. TCRB sequencing was used to follow sorted CD4 subsets from the blood of adults before and after they were given the seasonal inactivated influenza vaccine (Fluvarix). To be eligible, subjects had to live in the community and must not have received influenza vaccine in the previous 6 months. Influenza vaccine contraindications, substance abuse, HIV/AIDS, active malignancy, immunomodulatory medication and active illness such as respiratory infection were included among the exclusion criteria. At each time point, somewhere between roughly 40 and 100 mL of blood was taken. Circulating Tfh were defined as non-naive CD4+CXCR5+PD-1+ cells, and these cells were sorted into ICOS+CD38+ and ICOS-CD38- fractions. PBMC were isolated using Ficoll-Paque PLUS or SepMate separation. Cell subsets were sorted from PBMC on a BD FACS Aria before DNA extraction.

The sequence was obtained from an adult who received the influenza vaccine. The sample in question was CXCR5+ CD38+ circulating T follicular helper cells from blood, obtained on the day of influenza vaccination. What this sample's cell subset or site label stands for: circulating Tfh, non-naive CD4+CXCR5+PD-1+ (ICOS+CD38+ or ICOS-CD38-).

The CDR3 sequence is CASSPASSTDTQYF. The nucleotide sequence is given as TGTGCCAGCAGCCCAGCGAGTAGCACAGATACGCAGTATTTT. The chain is assembled from TRBV7-3 and TRBJ2-3; a confident D gene designation cannot be given. The CDR3 measures 14 amino acids from cysteine to phenylalanine. The only DNA kept is the CDR3, 42 bases in frame from the first base. The V and J ends are trimmed by 5 bases and 0 bases, leaving 9 bases between them. As encoded in the germline V gene, CDR1 is SGHTA while CDR2 is FQGTGA. Where the CDR3 stops, the reference TRBV7-3 and TRBJ2-3 genes take over; the full variable domain is GAGVSQTPSNKVTEKGKYVELRCDPISGHTALYWYRQSLGQGPEFLIYFQGTGAADDSGLPNDRFFAVRPEGSVSTLKIQRTERGDSAVYLCASSPASSTDTQYFGPGTRLTVL.